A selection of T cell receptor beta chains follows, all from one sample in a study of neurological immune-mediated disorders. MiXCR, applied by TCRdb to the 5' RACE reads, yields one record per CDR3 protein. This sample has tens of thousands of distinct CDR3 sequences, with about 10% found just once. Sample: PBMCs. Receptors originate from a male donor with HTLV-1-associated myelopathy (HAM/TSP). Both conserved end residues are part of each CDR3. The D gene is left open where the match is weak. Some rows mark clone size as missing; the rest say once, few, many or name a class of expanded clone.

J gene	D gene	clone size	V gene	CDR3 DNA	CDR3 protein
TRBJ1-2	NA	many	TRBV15	TGTGCCACCAGCAGAGGAGGGACGGCTAACTATGGCTACACCTTC	CATSRGGTANYGYTF
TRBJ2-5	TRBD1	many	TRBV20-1	TGCAGTGCTAGCAGACAGGGTGGGAAGACCCAGTACTTC	CSASRQGGKTQYF
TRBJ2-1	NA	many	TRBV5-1	TGCGCCAGCAGCTTGGAGGGCAGCCGTTACAATGAGCAGTTCTTC	CASSLEGSRYNEQFF
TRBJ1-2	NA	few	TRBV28	TGTGCCAGCAGTGTCCAGGACCATGGCTACACCTTC	CASSVQDHGYTF
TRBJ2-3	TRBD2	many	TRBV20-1	TGCAGTGCGACCCGACCAGCGGGGGGAAACACAGATACGCAGTATTTT	CSATRPAGGNTDTQYF
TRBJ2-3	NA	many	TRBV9	TGTGCCAGCACCCCGGGGGCCATTGGTACAGATACGCAGTATTTT	CASTPGAIGTDTQYF
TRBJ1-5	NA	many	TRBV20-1	TGCAGTGCTAGAGTAAGGGCGGATCAGCCCCAGCATTTT	CSARVRADQPQHF
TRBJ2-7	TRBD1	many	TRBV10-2	TGCGCCAGCAGTGCCTCAGGGGGCGGGTACGAGCAGTACTTC	CASSASGGGYEQYF
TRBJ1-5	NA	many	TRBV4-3	TGCGCCAGCAGCCAGATAGTGGGTAATCAGCCCCAGCATTTT	CASSQIVGNQPQHF
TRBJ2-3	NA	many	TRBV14	TGTGCCAGCAGCACTGGAGATACGCAGTATTTT	CASSTGDTQYF
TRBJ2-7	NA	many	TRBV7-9	TGTGCCAGCAGCCCCCCCCCCAATTTCGAGCAGTACTTC	CASSPPPNFEQYF
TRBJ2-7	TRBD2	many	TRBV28	TGTGCCAGCAGCACCAGCCGGACTAGCGGGGGCCCAAGCTCCTACGAGCAGTACTTC	CASSTSRTSGGPSSYEQYF
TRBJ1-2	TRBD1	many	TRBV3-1	TGTGCCAGCAGGACCGGGACAGGGGGTGGCTACACCTTC	CASRTGTGGGYTF
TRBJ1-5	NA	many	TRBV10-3	TGTGCCATCAGTGAGTCGGGGGACCATGGCCAGCCCCAGCATTTT	CAISESGDHGQPQHF
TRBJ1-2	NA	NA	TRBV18	TGTGCCAGCCGCCTAACAGGGTCGGTCGACTATGGCTACACCTTC	CASRLTGSVDYGYTF
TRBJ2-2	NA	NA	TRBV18	TGTGCCAGCTCACTACAGGGAAGTACCGGGGAGCTGTTTTTT	CASSLQGSTGELFF
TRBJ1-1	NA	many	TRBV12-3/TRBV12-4	TGTGCCAGCAGTTTTATCGGGGTGAACACTGAAGCTTTCTTT	CASSFIGVNTEAFF
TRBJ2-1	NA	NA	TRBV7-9	TGTGCCAGCAGCTCATCGGGGGAGCTCCTGAATGAGCAGTTCTTC	CASSSSGELLNEQFF
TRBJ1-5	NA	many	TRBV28	TGTGCCAGCAGTTTACAGAATCAGCCCCAGCATTTT	CASSLQNQPQHF
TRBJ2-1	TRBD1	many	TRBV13	TGTGCCAGCAGCCCACCGGGACAGTACAATGAGCAGTTCTTC	CASSPPGQYNEQFF
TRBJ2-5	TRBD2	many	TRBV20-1	TGCAGTGCTAGAGATGGGACTAGCATTCAAGAGACCCAGTACTTC	CSARDGTSIQETQYF
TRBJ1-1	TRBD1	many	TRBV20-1	TGCAGTGCTAGCCCGGGACAGTATCCCACTGAAGCTTTCTTT	CSASPGQYPTEAFF
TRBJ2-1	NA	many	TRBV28	TGTGCCAGCACCCGGCCGGGGGTGGGCAATGAGCAGTTCTTC	CASTRPGVGNEQFF
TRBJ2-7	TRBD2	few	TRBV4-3	TGCGCCAGCAGCCAAGATCAGGCGGGGGGAAACTACGAGCAGTACTTC	CASSQDQAGGNYEQYF
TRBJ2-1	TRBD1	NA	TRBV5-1	TGCGCCAGCAGCTTTGTGGGGACAGGGTCCTACAATGAGCAGTTCTTC	CASSFVGTGSYNEQFF